The following is a T cell receptor (beta chain) sequence with its context. These data belong to a study of blood T cell repertoires in COVID-19. Study-level information: Sites across the United States, Italy and Spain contributed samples from acute and convalescent COVID-19.

Under the authors' procedure: Estimates of nucleated cell counts were drawn from the amplification of reference gene primers. TCRdb keeps only in-frame clones here, not all; method: immunoSEQ multiplex PCR. The V and J calls and clone size come from that table; D and trimming were worked out from the DNA. The table records about 31,000 clones, approximately 91% of them present only once. Seattle patient enrollment occurred during active infection, with longitudinal follow-up thereafter. Sequencing was carried out using peripheral blood. The clonotype comes from a man between 60 and 70 years old with COVID-19, enrolled during active disease.

CDR3: CAITGIYGYTF. The DNA for the CDR3 is TGTGCCATCACAGGGATCTATGGCTACACCTTC. The gene calls are TRBV10-3 and TRBJ1-2; D possibly corresponds to TRBD1 (5 bases). CDR1 and CDR2 from the germline V gene are ENHRY and SYGVKD. Trimming removed 7 bases from V and 4 bases from J, with 7 bases in between. CDR3 length: 11 amino acids.